These 13 T cell receptor beta chains were all obtained from the same sample, sequenced in a study of T cell responses to AZD1222 COVID-19 vaccine. Only in-frame clones appear in the TCRdb table, and some are missing; sequencing was by immunoSEQ multiplex PCR. This sample has some 180,000 clones, with approximately 94% found just once. Specimen: peripheral blood, collected 28 days after the second AZD1222 dose. These receptors were obtained from an adult who received the AZD1222 COVID-19 vaccine.

The DNA of the CDR3 is TGTGCCAGCAGCTTACTGCAGGGAGCCTACGAGCAGTACTTC. Translating gives CASSLLQGAYEQYF. The chain couples TRBV5-5 to TRBJ2-7; possibly TRBD1 or TRBD2 for D (5 bases each). The CDR3 is 14 amino acids. V was shortened by 2 bases and J by 2 bases, with 11 bases between the two germline ends. Germline CDR1 and CDR2: SGHKS and YYEKEE (reference sequence).

The J gene is TRBJ2-1, the V gene TRBV5-1; 11 nucleotides agree with TRBD2. V was pared by 1 base and J by 6 bases, with 3 bases of the junction left unmatched. The CDR3 runs to 15 residues. The germline V gene has CDR1 SGHRS and CDR2 YFSETQ. CDR3 sequence: CASSLTSGSLNEQFF. The CDR3 nucleotides read TGCGCCAGCAGCTTGACTAGCGGGAGCCTCAATGAGCAGTTCTTC.

The chain recombines TRBV7-9 with TRBJ1-2, with D tentatively TRBD1 (6 bases). CDR3 length: 16 residues. The V end lost 4 bases, the J end lost 2 bases, and 17 bases lay between the germline ends. The germline V gene encodes CDR1 SEHNR and CDR2 FQNEAQ (reference sequence). The DNA of the CDR3 is TGTGCCAGCAGCTACATCCGGGAAGACAGGAACTATGGCTACACCTTC. Translating gives CASSYIREDRNYGYTF.

This chain uses TRBV6-6 with TRBJ1-1, with TRBD1 matching 8 bases. Germline assignment: CDR1 MNHNY and CDR2 SVGAGI (reference sequence). The CDR3 consists of 14 residues. Trimming cost V 6 bases and J 8 bases; bases outside gene matches: 11. The CDR3 region is CASRQQGAGVEAFF. The CDR3 DNA reads as TGTGCCAGCAGACAGCAGGGGGCCGGGGTGGAAGCTTTCTTT.

This chain connects TRBV4-2 to TRBJ1-5, with 7 bases aligning to TRBD1. CDR1 LGHNA and CDR2 YNFKEQ come from the germline V gene. CDR3 size: 17 residues. The V gene end was trimmed by 0 bases and the J gene end by 0 bases; junction bases not matched to a gene: 5. The chain's CDR3 is CASSQDPGGHSNQPQHF. CDR3 coding DNA: TGTGCCAGCAGCCAAGATCCAGGGGGACATAGCAATCAGCCCCAGCATTTT.

Only one count was recorded for this clone. This rearrangement joins TRBV27 to TRBJ1-4, with D unresolved. The CDR3 extends over 15 amino acids. The germline V and J ends were trimmed by 5 bases and 4 bases, with 14 bases remaining between them. Germline CDR1 reads MNHEY; CDR2 reads SMNVEV (reference sequence). CDR3 nucleotide sequence: TGTGCCAGCAGTCTGCTGTACGGCTTTAATGAAAAACTGTTTTTT. As protein: CASSLLYGFNEKLFF.

This chain uses TRBV3-1 (or the pseudogene TRBV3-2) with TRBJ2-6; TRBD1 is a possible D gene (6 bases). The CDR3 runs 19 residues. The ends were cut back, 1 base at V and 4 bases at J, with 20 bases in the middle. In germline, CDR1 is LGHDT, CDR2 YNNKEL (reference sequence). CDR3 region: CASSQGVGGKSDGANVLTF. In DNA form, the CDR3 reads TGTGCCAGCAGCCAAGGTGTTGGGGGCAAGTCGGACGGGGCCAACGTCCTGACTTTC.

The chain links TRBV11-3 to TRBJ1-1; D ambiguous. The germline CDR1 and CDR2 sequences are SGHNT and YENEEA. Trimming stripped 1 base from V and 0 bases from J, with 3 bases between. There are 13 residues in the CDR3. CDR3 protein: CASSLGMNTEAFF. The CDR3, as DNA: TGTGCCAGCAGCTTAGGGATGAACACTGAAGCTTTCTTT.

The V gene is TRBV6-5, the J gene TRBJ1-1; 7 nucleotides match TRBD1. In germline, CDR1 is MNHEY, CDR2 SVGAGI. This CDR3 is 15 amino acids long. The J segment lost 3 bases and the V segment lost 2 bases, leaving 6 bases of the junction unmatched. The CDR3 DNA reads as TGTGCCAGCAGTTACGGTACAGGGGTTGACACTGAAGCTTTCTTT. Its translation is CASSYGTGVDTEAFF.

This clone appeared a single time. The chain carries TRBV5-4 and TRBJ2-6, with D tentatively TRBD1 (6 bases). The CDR3 spans 13 residues. The germline CDR1 and CDR2 sequences are SGHNT and YYREEE (reference sequence). Trimming left V 4 bases short and J 16 bases short, with 18 bases between. This CDR3 is CASSAGTNFGLTF. CDR3 nucleotide sequence: TGTGCCAGCAGCGCCGGGACAAATTTCGGGCTGACTTTC.

The rearrangement joins TRBV5-1 to TRBJ2-1; D unresolved. CDR1 is SGHRS, CDR2 YFSETQ, per germline. The CDR3 is 13 amino acids. The germline V and J ends were trimmed by 2 bases and 5 bases, with 8 bases remaining between them. The CDR3 coding sequence is TGCGCCAGCAGCTTTTCAGGTAACAATGAGCAGTTCTTC. Translated, it gives CASSFSGNNEQFF.

This chain connects TRBV27 to TRBJ1-1; D not resolved. The CDR3 covers 14 residues. The germline gives CDR1 MNHEY, CDR2 SMNVEV (reference sequence). The V and J ends lost 3 bases and 0 bases respectively, with 8 bases between them. The CDR3 protein is CASSFGSMNTEAFF. DNA of the CDR3: TGTGCCAGCAGTTTCGGCAGTATGAACACTGAAGCTTTCTTT.

This chain uses TRBV25-1 with TRBJ1-2; a possible D gene is TRBD1 (5 bases). CDR1 and CDR2 from the germline V gene are MGHDK and SYGVNS. CDR3 length: 15 amino acids. Trimming left V 2 bases short and J 4 bases short, with 14 bases between. The CDR3 nucleotides are TGTGCCAGCAGTGAACCCGGACGGGACCCCTATGGCTACACCTTC. As protein: CASSEPGRDPYGYTF.